The rows below give T cell receptor beta chains drawn from one sample of a study of T cell responses to AZD1222 COVID-19 vaccine. Using immunoSEQ multiplex PCR, the repertoire was profiled, and TCRdb retains in-frame clones only, with some absent. The table lists just under 90,000 clones, approximately 85% of them singletons. The sequenced sample was peripheral blood, obtained on day 0 of AZD1222 vaccination. Receptor source: an adult in good health. Each CDR3 is given with its conserved first and last residue. D genes are given only for firm matches. Size values are once, few and many counts, or a class for expanded clones, and some rows have none.

j_gene: TRBJ1-1
v_gene: TRBV27
d_gene: NA
abundance: NA
CDR3aa: CASSARRVEDYRTEAFF
CDR3nt: TGTGCCAGCAGTGCCCGTCGGGTGGAGGATTACCGCACTGAAGCTTTCTTT

j_gene: TRBJ2-7
v_gene: TRBV6-1
d_gene: NA
abundance: NA
CDR3aa: CASSEAPLTVVYEQYF
CDR3nt: TGTGCCAGCAGTGAAGCGCCCCTAACAGTGGTCTACGAGCAGTACTTC

j_gene: TRBJ2-7
v_gene: TRBV7-2
d_gene: NA
abundance: NA
CDR3aa: CASSFGTTREQYF
CDR3nt: TGTGCCAGCAGCTTCGGGACGACGAGGGAGCAGTACTTC

j_gene: TRBJ2-1
v_gene: TRBV2
d_gene: TRBD2
abundance: NA
CDR3aa: CASSEPSGRVVYNEQFF
CDR3nt: TGTGCCAGCAGTGAGCCTAGCGGGAGGGTCGTCTACAATGAGCAGTTCTTC

j_gene: TRBJ1-2
v_gene: TRBV6-5
d_gene: NA
abundance: NA
CDR3aa: CASSYSGSGGYTF
CDR3nt: TGTGCCAGCAGTTACTCAGGTTCGGGCGGCTACACCTTC

j_gene: TRBJ1-1
v_gene: TRBV5-1
d_gene: NA
abundance: NA
CDR3aa: CASSPRGRGTEAFF
CDR3nt: TGCGCCAGCAGCCCAAGAGGGAGGGGCACTGAAGCTTTCTTT

j_gene: TRBJ1-5
v_gene: TRBV11-1
d_gene: NA
abundance: NA
CDR3aa: CASSLEENQPQHF
CDR3nt: TGTGCCAGCAGCTTAGAAGAGAATCAGCCCCAGCATTTT

j_gene: TRBJ1-3
v_gene: TRBV2
d_gene: NA
abundance: NA
CDR3aa: CASTEEQGRGNTIYF
CDR3nt: TGTGCCAGCACCGAGGAGCAGGGACGTGGAAACACCATATATTTT

j_gene: TRBJ1-4
v_gene: TRBV21-1
d_gene: NA
abundance: NA
CDR3aa: CASSKGVKSKSNEKLFF
CDR3nt: TGTGCCAGCAGCAAAGGAGTCAAGTCAAAATCTAATGAAAAACTGTTTTTT

j_gene: TRBJ1-2
v_gene: TRBV7-2
d_gene: NA
abundance: once
CDR3aa: CASSLEAGSYTF
CDR3nt: TGTGCCAGCAGTCTAGAAGCAGGGAGCTACACCTTC

j_gene: TRBJ2-3
v_gene: TRBV30
d_gene: NA
abundance: NA
CDR3aa: CAWDGGGLGSGTTDTQYF
CDR3nt: TGTGCCTGGGATGGAGGGGGACTTGGGTCGGGAACCACAGATACGCAGTATTTT

j_gene: TRBJ1-5
v_gene: TRBV4-2
d_gene: NA
abundance: once
CDR3aa: CASSQDGTNQPQHF
CDR3nt: TGTGCCAGCAGCCAAGACGGGACCAATCAGCCCCAGCATTTT

j_gene: TRBJ1-3
v_gene: TRBV28
d_gene: NA
abundance: NA
CDR3aa: CASSPVPQGGNTIYF
CDR3nt: TGTGCCAGCAGTCCAGTTCCACAGGGTGGAAACACCATATATTTT

j_gene: TRBJ1-6
v_gene: TRBV4-1
d_gene: NA
abundance: NA
CDR3aa: CASSQGQTNSPLHF
CDR3nt: TGCGCCAGCAGCCAGGGACAAACAAATTCACCCCTCCACTTT

j_gene: TRBJ1-5
v_gene: TRBV7-2
d_gene: NA
abundance: NA
CDR3aa: CASSLGSRSNQPQHF
CDR3nt: TGTGCCAGCAGCTTAGGCTCGAGAAGCAATCAGCCCCAGCATTTT

j_gene: TRBJ2-7
v_gene: TRBV6-5
d_gene: NA
abundance: NA
CDR3aa: CASSYGGGGLYEQYF
CDR3nt: TGTGCCAGCAGTTACGGAGGGGGGGGTCTCTACGAGCAGTACTTC

j_gene: TRBJ1-6
v_gene: TRBV6-2/TRBV6-3
d_gene: NA
abundance: few
CDR3aa: CASSYAKSPLHF
CDR3nt: TGTGCCAGCAGTTACGCCAAGTCACCCCTCCACTTT

j_gene: TRBJ1-1
v_gene: TRBV5-5
d_gene: TRBD1
abundance: NA
CDR3aa: CASSLGGQRNTEAFF
CDR3nt: TGTGCCAGCAGCTTGGGGGGACAGCGGAACACTGAAGCTTTCTTT

j_gene: TRBJ2-7
v_gene: TRBV19
d_gene: TRBD1
abundance: NA
CDR3aa: CASSPWGQGLHEQYF
CDR3nt: TGTGCCAGTAGTCCGTGGGGACAGGGGTTGCACGAGCAGTACTTC

j_gene: TRBJ1-3
v_gene: TRBV6-1
d_gene: NA
abundance: NA
CDR3aa: CASSEQGHSGNTIYF
CDR3nt: TGTGCCAGCAGTGAACAGGGACACTCTGGAAACACCATATATTTT

j_gene: TRBJ2-7
v_gene: TRBV3-1/TRBV3-2
d_gene: TRBD1
abundance: NA
CDR3aa: CASSPRDRGGYEQYF
CDR3nt: TGTGCCAGCAGCCCCAGGGACAGGGGTGGCTACGAGCAGTACTTC

j_gene: TRBJ1-2
v_gene: TRBV6-1
d_gene: TRBD1
abundance: NA
CDR3aa: CASSEGQGLKTRYGYTF
CDR3nt: TGTGCCAGCAGTGAAGGACAGGGGTTGAAAACACGCTATGGCTACACCTTC

j_gene: TRBJ1-5
v_gene: TRBV6-2/TRBV6-3
d_gene: TRBD1
abundance: NA
CDR3aa: CASSHRDRGDQPQHF
CDR3nt: TGTGCCAGCAGTCACCGGGACAGGGGTGATCAGCCCCAGCATTTT

j_gene: TRBJ2-7
v_gene: TRBV7-9
d_gene: TRBD1
abundance: NA
CDR3aa: CASNLGTGKDEQYF
CDR3nt: TGTGCCAGCAACTTGGGGACAGGGAAGGACGAGCAGTACTTC

j_gene: TRBJ1-2
v_gene: TRBV25-1
d_gene: NA
abundance: NA
CDR3aa: CASSENPTAYGYTF
CDR3nt: TGTGCCAGCAGTGAAAATCCAACGGCCTATGGCTACACCTTC

j_gene: TRBJ2-1
v_gene: TRBV19
d_gene: NA
abundance: NA
CDR3aa: CASRKGASSSYNEQFF
CDR3nt: TGTGCCAGTAGGAAAGGCGCGTCGAGCTCCTACAATGAGCAGTTCTTC

j_gene: TRBJ2-5
v_gene: TRBV5-6
d_gene: TRBD1
abundance: once
CDR3aa: CASSSRTGAETQYF
CDR3nt: TGTGCCAGCAGCTCAAGGACAGGGGCAGAGACCCAGTACTTC

j_gene: TRBJ1-2
v_gene: TRBV28
d_gene: NA
abundance: NA
CDR3aa: CASQLNRGRYGYTF
CDR3nt: TGTGCCAGCCAGTTAAACCGGGGGCGATATGGCTACACCTTC

j_gene: TRBJ2-7
v_gene: TRBV28
d_gene: NA
abundance: NA
CDR3aa: CASSLRGGSVPYEQYF
CDR3nt: TGTGCCAGCAGTTTACGAGGGGGATCCGTCCCCTACGAGCAGTACTTC

j_gene: TRBJ2-2
v_gene: TRBV5-4
d_gene: TRBD1
abundance: NA
CDR3aa: CASSFRTGGAGELFF
CDR3nt: TGTGCCAGCAGCTTTAGGACAGGGGGAGCCGGGGAGCTGTTTTTT

j_gene: TRBJ2-1
v_gene: TRBV7-2
d_gene: NA
abundance: NA
CDR3aa: CASSYREGSVVEQFF
CDR3nt: TGTGCCAGCAGCTACAGGGAAGGGTCAGTTGTTGAGCAGTTCTTC

j_gene: TRBJ2-1
v_gene: TRBV6-5
d_gene: TRBD1
abundance: once
CDR3aa: CASSWDRSYNEQFF
CDR3nt: TGTGCCAGCAGTTGGGACAGGTCCTACAATGAGCAGTTCTTC

j_gene: TRBJ2-4
v_gene: TRBV18
d_gene: NA
abundance: once
CDR3aa: CASSPDGAVDIQYF
CDR3nt: TGTGCCAGCTCACCAGATGGGGCAGTTGACATTCAGTACTTC

j_gene: TRBJ2-7
v_gene: TRBV30
d_gene: NA
abundance: NA
CDR3aa: CAWSVQGLYEQYF
CDR3nt: TGTGCCTGGAGTGTACAGGGCCTCTACGAGCAGTACTTC

j_gene: TRBJ2-6
v_gene: TRBV28
d_gene: NA
abundance: NA
CDR3aa: CASSSQRIHRSGANVLTF
CDR3nt: TGTGCCAGCAGTTCGCAACGAATCCACAGGTCTGGGGCCAACGTCCTGACTTTC

j_gene: TRBJ2-7
v_gene: TRBV2
d_gene: NA
abundance: NA
CDR3aa: CASMQGTTYEQYF
CDR3nt: TGTGCCAGCATGCAGGGGACTACGTACGAGCAGTACTTC

j_gene: TRBJ1-1
v_gene: TRBV7-8
d_gene: NA
abundance: NA
CDR3aa: CASSQTPDTEAFF
CDR3nt: TGTGCCAGCAGCCAGACGCCCGACACTGAAGCTTTCTTT

j_gene: TRBJ1-3
v_gene: TRBV3-1/TRBV3-2
d_gene: NA
abundance: NA
CDR3aa: CASSPSISGNTIYF
CDR3nt: TGTGCCAGCAGCCCGAGTATCTCTGGAAACACCATATATTTT

j_gene: TRBJ2-1
v_gene: TRBV27
d_gene: TRBD2
abundance: NA
CDR3aa: CASSPRDPLAGSPYNEQFF
CDR3nt: TGTGCCAGCAGTCCTAGGGATCCTCTAGCGGGATCGCCCTACAATGAGCAGTTCTTC

j_gene: TRBJ1-5
v_gene: TRBV5-8
d_gene: TRBD1
abundance: few
CDR3aa: CASSLTRDSLNQPQHF
CDR3nt: TGTGCCAGCAGCTTGACACGGGACAGCCTCAATCAGCCCCAGCATTTT

j_gene: TRBJ2-1
v_gene: TRBV9
d_gene: TRBD2
abundance: NA
CDR3aa: CASSVQAGGSYNEQFF
CDR3nt: TGTGCCAGCAGCGTGCAAGCGGGAGGGTCCTACAATGAGCAGTTCTTC

j_gene: TRBJ2-2
v_gene: TRBV24-1
d_gene: NA
abundance: NA
CDR3aa: CATSDYAGTGELFF
CDR3nt: TGTGCCACCAGTGATTATGCGGGCACCGGGGAGCTGTTTTTT

j_gene: TRBJ2-3
v_gene: TRBV10-3
d_gene: NA
abundance: NA
CDR3aa: CASQGADTQYF
CDR3nt: TGTGCCAGCCAAGGGGCAGATACGCAGTATTTT